The 27 T cell receptor beta chains below come from one sample, sequenced in a study of CD8 T cells in ankylosing spondylitis. General study points: Characteristic of ankylosing spondylitis blood, it appeared, was a TCR beta motif comprising several highly homologous variants.

The antigens of these receptors remain unknown. MiXCR, run by TCRdb on the 5' RACE reads, gives a single entry per CDR3 protein. Among roughly 490,000 distinct CDR3 sequences, about 5% were seen once, and the ten largest hold under 4.5%. The material sequenced was blood, either unsorted or a sorted T cell fraction (not recorded which). The receptors were gathered from a male donor with ankylosing spondylitis.

There are many counts of this clonotype. The genes are TRBV20-1 and TRBJ2-7, with 11 bases fitting TRBD2. V trimming: 6 bases; J trimming: 2 bases; junction bases outside the gene matches: 9. The CDR3 consists of 15 residues. Germline CDR1 DFQATT, CDR2 SNEGSKA (reference sequence). CDR3 protein: CSAPLAGGATYEQYF. The DNA of the CDR3 is TGCAGTGCCCCCCTAGCGGGAGGCGCGACCTACGAGCAGTACTTC.

The sample holds many counts of this clonotype. The chain joins TRBV9 to TRBJ1-2; 7 bases agree with TRBD1. The CDR3 is 14 amino acids. Losses at the gene ends were 0 bases for V and 7 bases for J; bases not matched to a gene: 6. Germline V gene data show CDR1 as SGDLS and CDR2 as YYNGEE. This CDR3 is CASSVGGTVGGYTF. As DNA, the CDR3 is TGTGCCAGCAGCGTAGGAGGGACAGTCGGTGGCTACACCTTC.

This clonotype was picked up many times. The J gene is TRBJ2-1, the V gene TRBV20-1; 12 nucleotides line up with TRBD2. Germline CDR1 is DFQATT and CDR2 is SNEGSKA (reference sequence). This CDR3 is built from 13 residues. V lost 8 bases, J lost 6 bases, and 5 bases stayed unmatched. The CDR3 DNA reads as TGCAGTAGGACTAGCGGGACGGGCAATGAGCAGTTCTTC. It is translated as CSRTSGTGNEQFF.

This clonotype was recorded many times. The rearrangement links TRBV6-2 or TRBV6-3 to TRBJ1-1, with TRBD1 identical over 8 bases. The CDR3 totals 15 residues. Germline V CDR1 and CDR2: MNHEY, SVGEGT. Trimming at V came to 6 bases and at J to 7 bases, leaving 13 bases not matched to a gene. This CDR3 is CASSQHGTGYSEAFF. The CDR3 coding sequence is TGTGCCAGCAGCCAGCACGGGACAGGTTATAGTGAAGCTTTCTTT.

The table lists this clonotype with a few counts. V gene TRBV6-1 combines with J gene TRBJ1-1, with 7 bases aligning to TRBD1. CDR3 size: 14 residues. Germline V gives CDR1 MNHNS, CDR2 SASEGT. J lost 8 bases, V lost 6 bases, and 12 bases had no gene match. The CDR3 bases are TGTGCCAGCAGGACTGACAGGGTGCAGCCCGAAGCTTTCTTT. This encodes CASRTDRVQPEAFF.

At least ten counts were recorded for this clonotype. The chain is built from TRBV4-2 and TRBJ2-1, with D possibly being TRBD1 or TRBD2 (5 bases each). The V gene lost 5 bases and the J gene lost 10 bases, with 15 bases spanning the gap. The germline CDR1 and CDR2 sequences are LGHNA and YNFKEQ. This CDR3 contains 13 residues. The CDR3 is CASSGTFRVEQFF. Written as DNA, the CDR3 is TGTGCCAGCAGCGGGACGTTCAGGGTAGAGCAGTTCTTC.

This clonotype was seen repeatedly, ten times or more. The V gene is TRBV10-3, the J gene TRBJ2-3; the D is unclear. The germline V gene has CDR1 ENHRY and CDR2 SYGVKD. The CDR3 length is 15 residues. Trimming left V 8 bases short and J 0 bases short, with 15 bases between. CDR3 sequence (DNA): TGTGCCATCGCCCGAGGCGGTCCTAGCACAGATACGCAGTATTTT. Amino acids: CAIARGGPSTDTQYF.

This clonotype occurred a few times. The CDR3 here is CASSKVAGQRSYEQYF. CDR3 nucleotides: TGTGCCAGCAGCAAAGTGGCGGGACAGCGATCCTACGAGCAGTACTTC. The rearrangement uses TRBV21-1 and TRBJ2-7; TRBD1, as called in the table, went unchecked against the DNA. TRBV21-1 is a pseudogene locus. This CDR3 is built from 16 residues.

This clonotype was counted at least ten times. This rearrangement joins TRBV9 to TRBJ1-2; TRBD1 agrees at 7 bases. In germline, CDR1 is SGDLS, CDR2 YYNGEE. Unmatched junction bases numbered 13, after V lost 7 bases and J lost 4 bases. This CDR3 has 15 amino acids. The CDR3 region has the DNA TGTGCCAGCCGAGGAGGGACAGCGTCCGTCTATGGCTACACCTTC. Protein sequence: CASRGGTASVYGYTF.

Many counts were recorded for this clonotype. This chain joins TRBV4-3 and TRBJ2-1; 8 nucleotides line up with TRBD1. This CDR3 spans 16 amino acids. With V trimmed by 1 base and J by 3 bases, 5 bases remained unmatched. Germline V gene lookup returns CDR1 LGHNA and CDR2 YSLEER. The CDR3 sequence: CASSQVWDRNYNEQFF. DNA of the CDR3: TGCGCCAGCAGCCAAGTGTGGGACAGGAACTACAATGAGCAGTTCTTC.

This clonotype has ten or more counts. The chain carries TRBV27 and TRBJ1-1; D is undetermined. The germline V gene encodes CDR1 MNHEY and CDR2 SMNVEV (reference sequence). This CDR3 has 15 amino acids. V dropped 7 bases and J dropped 3 bases, with 18 bases sitting between them. The DNA for the CDR3 is TGTGCCAGCAACAAGAGGTGGGATCGGGACACTGAAGCTTTCTTT. It translates to CASNKRWDRDTEAFF.

This clonotype was found many times. This rearrangement joins TRBV7-9 to TRBJ2-7, with TRBD1 matching over 9 bases. V shed 5 bases and J 3 bases; nucleotides not matched to a gene: 5. The CDR3 consists of 14 residues. Germline assignment: CDR1 SEHNR and CDR2 FQNEAQ (reference sequence). Here the CDR3 DNA reads TGTGCCAGCAGCCAAGGGACAGGGAACTACGAGCAGTACTTC. The encoded protein is CASSQGTGNYEQYF.

This clonotype has a count of ten or more. The chain joins TRBV18 to TRBJ1-4; the D gene is possibly TRBD1 (6 bases). Looked up from germline, CDR1 is KGHSH and CDR2 is LQKENI. There are 14 residues in the CDR3. The V gene lost 6 bases and the J gene lost 3 bases, with 11 bases spanning the gap. The chain's CDR3 is CASSPGHPNEKLFF. Written as DNA, the CDR3 is TGTGCCAGCTCGCCGGGACACCCTAATGAAAAACTGTTTTTT. Full variable domain (rest looked up from reference TRBV18 and TRBJ1-4): NAGVMQNPRHLVRRRGQEARLRCSPMKGHSHVYWYRQLPEEGLKFMVYLQKENIIDESGMPKERFSAEFPKEGPSILRIQQVVRGDSAAYFCASSPGHPNEKLFFGSGTQLSVL.

This clonotype has at least ten counts. The CDR3 reads CASAQPGEEFF. In DNA, the CDR3 is TGCGCCAGCGCGCAACCGGGGGAAGAGTTCTTC. The chain is built from TRBV5-1 and TRBJ2-1, with a possible D match to TRBD2 (6 bases). V lost 7 bases and J 14 bases, leaving 16 bases between the germline ends. The CDR3 is 11 amino acids. CDR1 is SGHRS, CDR2 YFSETQ, per germline.

The chain employs TRBV10-3 and TRBJ2-7; D uncertain. The CDR3 runs 15 residues. Germline values: CDR1 ENHRY, CDR2 SYGVKD. With 0 bases removed from V and 2 bases from J, the gap between germline ends came to 11 bases. CDR3 amino acids: CAISESYGQTYEQYF. The CDR3 DNA follows: TGTGCCATCAGTGAGTCGTATGGGCAGACCTACGAGCAGTACTTC.

This clonotype was seen at least ten times. The rearrangement joins TRBV5-5 to TRBJ1-2; D possibly corresponds to TRBD1 (5 bases). This CDR3 region has 13 residues. V shed 3 bases and J shed 4 bases, with 10 bases lying between them. The germline V gene encodes CDR1 SGHKS and CDR2 YYEKEE (reference sequence). The CDR3 region is CASSWDPGYGYTF. In DNA, the CDR3 is TGTGCCAGCAGCTGGGACCCGGGCTATGGCTACACCTTC.

This clonotype was seen many times. The rearrangement links TRBV12-3 or TRBV12-4 to TRBJ2-7; a possible D gene is TRBD2 (6 bases). This CDR3 has 12 amino acids. V was clipped by 5 bases and J by 3 bases, with 8 bases between them. The CDR3 sequence: CASSGTHYEQYF. In nucleotides, the CDR3 is TGTGCCAGCAGTGGGACTCACTACGAGCAGTACTTC.

The sample holds many counts of this clonotype. The chain is built from TRBV12-3 or TRBV12-4 and TRBJ2-5; no reliable D call. Deletions cut 1 base from V and 1 base from J, with 10 bases between. The CDR3 is made up of 15 amino acids. CDR3 nucleotides: TGTGCCAGCAGTTTAGGTTTTCCGAGCCAAGAGACCCAGTACTTC. Amino acid sequence: CASSLGFPSQETQYF.

The chain carries TRBV5-5 and TRBJ2-7; TRBD1 is a possible D gene (5 bases). The germline gives CDR1 SGHKS, CDR2 YYEKEE (reference sequence). V shed 1 base and J shed 1 base, with 18 bases lying between them. The CDR3 runs to 17 residues. The CDR3: CASSLRSGRADSYEQYF. In nucleotides, the CDR3 is TGTGCCAGCAGCTTGAGGTCCGGCAGGGCTGATTCCTACGAGCAGTACTTC. The complete variable domain, with remaining parts taken from reference TRBV5-5 and TRBJ2-7, reads DAGVTQSPTHLIKTRGQQVTLRCSPISGHKSVSWYQQVLGQGPQFIFQYYEKEERGRGNFPDRFSARQFPNYSSELNVNALLLGDSALYLCASSLRSGRADSYEQYFGPGTRLTVT.

This clonotype has a count of ten or more. The chain links TRBV10-3 to TRBJ2-5; D could derive from TRBD1 or TRBD2 (5 bases each). V was shortened by 4 bases and J by 4 bases, with 22 bases between the two germline ends. This CDR3 comprises 17 residues. Germline V lookup: CDR1 ENHRY, CDR2 SYGVKD. The CDR3 loop is CAISGGFSPGGLETQYF. The CDR3 DNA is TGTGCCATCAGTGGGGGTTTTAGCCCTGGGGGTCTAGAGACCCAGTACTTC.

This clonotype was picked up many times. The V call is TRBV20-1, the J call TRBJ1-5, with 7 bases aligning to TRBD1. Germline CDR1 DFQATT, CDR2 SNEGSKA (reference sequence). CDR3 length: 15 residues. Unmatched junction bases numbered 9, after V lost 3 bases and J lost 4 bases. The CDR3 reads CSASSGTVENQPQHF. The DNA of the CDR3 is TGCAGTGCTAGCAGCGGGACAGTAGAGAATCAGCCCCAGCATTTT.

This clonotype was observed at least ten times. V and J are TRBV11-2 and TRBJ1-6, with D unclear. Trimming took 4 bases from V and 8 from J, leaving 12 bases between them. The CDR3 extends over 14 amino acids. Per the germline V gene, CDR1 is SGHAT and CDR2 is FQNNGV. The CDR3 region is CASSYRTFDSPLHF. CDR3 in DNA: TGTGCCAGCAGCTACCGGACTTTTGATTCACCCCTCCACTTT. Looking up the rest from reference TRBV11-2 and TRBJ1-6 gives the full variable domain: EAGVAQSPRYKIIEKRQSVAFWCNPISGHATLYWYQQILGQGPKLLIQFQNNGVVDDSQLPKDRFSAERLKGVDSTLKIQPAKLEDSAVYLCASSYRTFDSPLHFGNGTRLTVT.

In the case of this clonotype: A much larger clone sits a single nucleotide away, making a read error possible. The chain carries TRBV11-2 and TRBJ2-1, with TRBD2 as a possible D gene (5 bases). Trimming cost V 0 bases and J 15 bases, with 21 bases left between them. Germline-derived CDR1 and CDR2 are SGHAT and FQNNGV. The CDR3 length is 15 residues. In DNA, the CDR3 is TGTGCCAGCAGCTTAGATAACGCTTGGTCGGGGAAGCGGTTCTTC. Amino acids: CASSLDNAWSGKRFF.

This clonotype was picked up one time. The V gene is TRBV7-8, the J gene TRBJ2-2; perhaps TRBD2 as D (5 bases). This CDR3 spans 13 amino acids. Looked up from germline, CDR1 is SGHVS and CDR2 is FQNEAQ. The V and J ends lost 11 bases and 7 bases respectively, with 17 bases between them. The CDR3 sequence is CAQSGSPLGELFF. The CDR3 coding sequence is TGTGCCCAGTCGGGGAGTCCGCTCGGGGAGCTGTTTTTT.

Many counts were recorded for this clonotype. The genes are TRBV10-3 and TRBJ2-3, with D possibly matching TRBD1 (6 bases). The CDR3 sequence is 13 residues long. CDR1 and CDR2 (germline): ENHRY, SYGVKD. V was clipped by 5 bases and J by 4 bases, with 10 bases between them. The CDR3 region has the DNA TGTGCCATCAGTTCACAGGGCCCAGATACGCAGTATTTT. It yields the protein CAISSQGPDTQYF.

This clonotype came up many times. The chain links TRBV21-1 to TRBJ1-1; TRBD1 is the table's D call and was not checked against the DNA. TRBV21-1 is a documented pseudogene. The CDR3 is 17 amino acids. For the CDR3, the DNA is TGTGCCAGCAGCAAAGCCTTTAATGAGACAGGGCATACTGAAGCTTTCTTT. Its protein is CASSKAFNETGHTEAFF.

This clonotype showed up many times. The rearrangement joins TRBV20-1 to TRBJ2-1; 13 bases match TRBD2. The CDR3 contains 15 residues. Germline trimming cut 2 bases from V and 8 bases from J; bases unmatched to any gene: 6. CDR1 is DFQATT, CDR2 SNEGSKA, per germline (reference sequence). The chain's CDR3 is CSARRTSGSGYEQFF. The DNA of the CDR3 is TGCAGTGCTAGACGGACTAGCGGGAGTGGGTATGAGCAGTTCTTC.